The following is a T cell receptor (beta chain) sequence with its context. This clonotype was observed a handful of times. Its antigen target is currently unknown. Within one base of it there is no much larger clone, and no base qualities were kept. Preparation of the library involved 5' RACE. Sequencer: Illumina HiSeq 2000. A universal primer binding site was introduced by template switching, and a unique molecular identifier was present in the final cDNA, enabling accurate counting of TCR cDNA molecules. Specific primers in the conserved constant-segment region were used to synthesize first-strand cDNA for the TCR alpha and beta chains. To control for contamination, every cDNA library carried two barcodes: a SMART-Mk sample barcode plus Illumina barcodes. TruSeq adapter sequences along with Illumina sample barcodes were introduced in two successive PCR steps. The Illumina HiSeq platform was used with custom primers to sequence TCR alpha and beta cDNA libraries. The authors' analysis ran thus. Unique molecular identifiers were extracted from raw reads with MiGEC, and CDR3 positions were determined with MiXCR. Recombination models were inferred per individual with the repgenHMM and IGoR tools using an EM algorithm. The analysis of shared clonotypes was done with the tcR package in R, with sharing normalized by the product of cloneset sizes. To study raw recombination free of thymic and clonal selection effects, out-of-frame nonproductive sequences were analyzed. TCRdb redid the processing of the public reads, applying fastp at Q25 and MiXCR, and retained in-frame beta chains. Rows with a matching CDR3 protein are joined into one entry that keeps the most common DNA and genes. TCRdb's processing, not the authors' own work, is the source of the V and J calls. The sample table contains 500,000 to 700,000 distinct CDR3 sequences; only one count was recorded for about 7.1% of them. Around 1.6% of the sample comes from the top ten.

All donors were healthy Caucasians. Three pairs of female monozygotic twins, all aged 18 to 29 years, made up the twin cohort. The RNA used for TCR libraries was isolated from peripheral blood mononuclear cells. The data are from a study of identical twins listed by TCRdb under 2016. With respect to the entire study: To test whether fetal clonotypes persist, this study deep-sequenced TCR alpha and beta repertoires from monozygotic twins, from unrelated adults of various ages, and from cord blood. To rule out contamination, the twin experiments were replicated at different times with different library preparation protocols. The full study reports these points: Out-of-frame TCR alpha sharing in monozygotic twins was systematically underestimated by recombination models, whereas sharing between unrelated individuals was in agreement with the recombination models. The excess sharing between twins in beta out-of-frame sequences was weaker because fewer shared sequences reduced the signal-to-noise ratio. Invariant T cells such as MAIT and iNKT could partly confound zero-insertion analyses, although diverse VJ usage argued against such confounding for most clonotypes. Fewer insertions were carried by abundant cord blood beta clonotypes; a weaker similar trend was observed in young adult naive repertoires, while no such trend was observed in memory repertoires. Compared with coincidental sharing between unrelated individuals, an excess of low generation-probability sequences was observed among out-of-frame TCR alpha sequences shared between twins. Because the same donors could not be followed over many years, the conclusions depended on cross-sectional statistical analysis.

The CDR3, from cysteine to phenylalanine, totals 15 residues. The sequence is cut down to CDR3 DNA, 45 bases in frame from base 1. V lost 0 bases and J lost 8 bases, and the count of bases not matched to a germline gene is 6. CDR1 and CDR2 are read off the germline V gene as KGHSH and LQKENI. These same records also appear under a second study, on yellow fever vaccine responses in identical twins. As the second publication notes: According to the authors, in identical twins the way T cells responded to vaccination appeared partly convergent and partly personalized. In identical twins, the study followed T cell clones that responded to the vaccine with precision.

The receptor was derived from a woman aged 18-29 years in good health. The chain is encoded by TRBV18 joined to TRBJ1-2; 10 nucleotides in the junction match TRBD1. Input material: PBMCs. The CDR3 region has the sequence CASSPPGQGSPGYTF. The sequenced DNA: TGTGCCAGCTCACCACCGGGACAGGGGTCCCCCGGCTACACCTTC.